This is a list of T cell receptor beta chains from one sample in a study of blood T cells in healthy people across ages. TCRdb called the 5' RACE reads again in MiXCR, with one record for every CDR3 protein. The sample has around 1.5 million distinct CDR3 sequences, approximately 38% seen once. What was sequenced was blood. These receptor sequences come from a woman under 30 in good health. Both conserved end residues are part of each CDR3. Each record gives: J gene, V gene, CDR3 protein.

J gene: TRBJ1-1; V gene: TRBV29-1; CDR3 protein: CSSGQMGTEAFF
J gene: TRBJ2-1; V gene: TRBV20-1; CDR3 protein: CSSAPILAGNEQFF
J gene: TRBJ2-1; V gene: TRBV12-5; CDR3 protein: CASGQQFF
J gene: TRBJ2-2; V gene: TRBV5-1; CDR3 protein: CASSPVPGQGPDTGELFF
J gene: TRBJ2-3; V gene: TRBV2; CDR3 protein: CASSTGTSGPYIPDTQYF
J gene: TRBJ2-7; V gene: TRBV6-5; CDR3 protein: CASSESWDASYEQYF
J gene: TRBJ2-5; V gene: TRBV6-5; CDR3 protein: CASSYGLAPPETQYF
J gene: TRBJ2-5; V gene: TRBV20-1; CDR3 protein: CSARHEWGETQYF
J gene: TRBJ2-7; V gene: TRBV5-5; CDR3 protein: CASSFGNRDGEQYF
J gene: TRBJ2-3; V gene: TRBV6-4; CDR3 protein: CASSETSGGTDTQYF
J gene: TRBJ2-6; V gene: TRBV30; CDR3 protein: CAWSVGGSGANVLTF
J gene: TRBJ2-5; V gene: TRBV6-2/TRBV6-3; CDR3 protein: CASSSPLVGSMETQYF
J gene: -; V gene: TRBV7-2; CDR3 protein: CASSLVQASGTSLYEQYF
J gene: TRBJ2-3; V gene: TRBV4-2; CDR3 protein: CASSQRHLAGGALSTDTQYF
J gene: TRBJ2-6; V gene: TRBV5-1; CDR3 protein: CASSLDGAGANVLTF
J gene: TRBJ1-2; V gene: TRBV7-9; CDR3 protein: CASSLRQGSWYGYTF
J gene: TRBJ2-5; V gene: TRBV6-5; CDR3 protein: CARGGSETQYF
J gene: TRBJ2-2; V gene: TRBV4-1; CDR3 protein: CASSQGAGGDTGELFF
J gene: TRBJ2-1; V gene: TRBV14; CDR3 protein: CASSQDYDFSYNEQFF
J gene: TRBJ1-5; V gene: TRBV21-1; CDR3 protein: CASSKAGGYSNQPQHF
J gene: TRBJ2-3; V gene: TRBV6-2/TRBV6-3; CDR3 protein: CASKLAGAVADTQYF
J gene: TRBJ2-1; V gene: TRBV20-1; CDR3 protein: CSARVLAGGLNEQFF
J gene: TRBJ2-7; V gene: TRBV20-1; CDR3 protein: CSASRDGGSYEQYF
J gene: TRBJ1-6; V gene: TRBV20-1; CDR3 protein: CSARDGTGNSPLHF
J gene: TRBJ2-3; V gene: TRBV12-3/TRBV12-4; CDR3 protein: CASSVGVSQLAQYF
J gene: TRBJ1-4; V gene: TRBV27; CDR3 protein: CASSLNPDSPGEKLFF
J gene: TRBJ1-2; V gene: TRBV6-5; CDR3 protein: CASSLNRGGGYTF
J gene: TRBJ1-2; V gene: TRBV7-9; CDR3 protein: CASSLGRGSAGDGYTF
J gene: TRBJ2-2; V gene: TRBV11-2; CDR3 protein: CASSPRTSGSQGTGELFF
J gene: TRBJ2-1; V gene: TRBV18; CDR3 protein: CASVRQGVNEQFF
J gene: TRBJ1-1; V gene: TRBV15; CDR3 protein: CATSRDAIQTTEAFF
J gene: TRBJ1-2; V gene: TRBV20-1; CDR3 protein: CSASPGQGANYGYTF
J gene: TRBJ1-2; V gene: TRBV7-2; CDR3 protein: CASSTPMEGDGYTF
J gene: TRBJ1-6; V gene: TRBV4-2; CDR3 protein: CASSRESDRAYNSPLHF
J gene: TRBJ2-7; V gene: TRBV10-2; CDR3 protein: CASSVQPKPYEQYF
J gene: TRBJ2-1; V gene: TRBV28; CDR3 protein: CASSLGGQGAYYEQFF
J gene: TRBJ2-3; V gene: TRBV27; CDR3 protein: CASSPPWGTGSTDTQYF
J gene: TRBJ1-2; V gene: TRBV6-2/TRBV6-3; CDR3 protein: CASSSRTGSGRGYTF
J gene: TRBJ1-1; V gene: TRBV10-3; CDR3 protein: CAIRPTSTLYTEAFF
J gene: -; V gene: TRBV3-1; CDR3 protein: CASRLLGSGVGNEQYF
J gene: TRBJ2-5; V gene: TRBV20-1; CDR3 protein: CSATRGGAETQYF
J gene: TRBJ2-5; V gene: TRBV4-1; CDR3 protein: CASSQAVQGAHNEQYF
J gene: TRBJ1-2; V gene: TRBV6-6; CDR3 protein: CASRTTNYGYTF
J gene: TRBJ2-3; V gene: TRBV6-1; CDR3 protein: CASSENADTQYF
J gene: TRBJ2-3; V gene: TRBV5-1; CDR3 protein: CASSLARLDRTTSGNTDTQYF
J gene: TRBJ2-5; V gene: TRBV7-9; CDR3 protein: CASSLDLGGSRNEQYF
J gene: TRBJ2-1; V gene: TRBV20-1; CDR3 protein: CSASQGAKYEQFF
J gene: TRBJ2-2; V gene: TRBV7-2; CDR3 protein: CASSLAAPAYLTGELFF
J gene: TRBJ2-7; V gene: TRBV6-6; CDR3 protein: CASSYPTGTGGYEQYF
J gene: TRBJ2-1; V gene: TRBV12-3/TRBV12-4; CDR3 protein: CASSLSIGTSGRSYNEQFF
J gene: TRBJ1-2; V gene: TRBV9; CDR3 protein: CASSAPSQDYGYTF
J gene: TRBJ2-7; V gene: TRBV5-1; CDR3 protein: CASSLDGSGGEYEQYF
J gene: TRBJ1-5; V gene: TRBV5-5; CDR3 protein: CASSLVVSLGQPQHF
J gene: TRBJ2-4; V gene: TRBV20-1; CDR3 protein: CSARDNEGANIQYF
J gene: TRBJ2-2; V gene: TRBV7-2; CDR3 protein: CASTLGVAGVGELFF
J gene: TRBJ2-5; V gene: TRBV5-1; CDR3 protein: CASSLEGIEETQYF
J gene: TRBJ2-3; V gene: TRBV4-1; CDR3 protein: CASSQDQQGAGTDTQYF
J gene: TRBJ1-6; V gene: TRBV20-1; CDR3 protein: CSARPGTGGSYNSPLHF
J gene: -; V gene: TRBV4-2; CDR3 protein: CASSRDRTIYEQYF